This T cell receptor (beta chain) was sequenced during a study of early T cells in non-severe SARS-CoV-2 infection. TCRdb reprocessed the 5' RACE reads via MiXCR and lists one record per CDR3 protein. The sample gives 43,000 or so distinct CDR3 sequences, around 3.6% of which show up once; 2.5% to 3.5% is in the top ten. The CDR3 runs 19 residues. The sequenced material came from whole blood. The V gene is TRBV12-2, the J gene TRBJ2-3; no DNA check was done on the table's D call, TRBD1. TRBV12-2 is reported as a pseudogene. The origin of this receptor is an adult who was a healthcare worker with PCR-confirmed SARS-CoV-2 infection or an uninfected control (not recorded which). Here the CDR3 DNA reads TGTGCAAGTCTCAGGGACAGACTACTAGCCCCCCCCCCGCCAGATACGCAGTATTTT. Translating it yields CASLRDRLLAPPPPDTQYF.